Given below is one TCR beta chain in context. This clone has only one observation. What antigen it recognizes has not been identified. No base quality information exists; no much larger clone differs at one position. This sample was taken from a study of cytomegalovirus exposure and HLA in healthy donors (dated by TCRdb to 2016 to 2017). Turning to the overall study: According to an earlier analysis of several hundred of the donors, about 179 million T cells yielded some 110 million unique TCR beta sequences and about 300 Gb of sequence data. Using immunosequencing, the study profiled T cell repertoires from some 670 subjects and related those repertoires to cytomegalovirus serostatus. The later analysis used no new phenotypic data to find candidate immune exposures, relying instead on TCR beta sequences and their occurrence across donors. The number of donors typed differed by locus, with 629-630 for A, B, C, DRB1 and DQB1, around 520 for DQA1, 600 to 610 for DPA1, and some 440 for DPB1. Donor age, sex, ethnicity and CMV serostatus were compiled alongside the repertoire data. On average, around 200,000 unique TCR beta nucleotide sequences were sequenced per donor among a few hundred genotyped donors of the cohort, with around 19% of those sequences being non-productive. Every repertoire in the discovery cohort had been generated on one and the same sequencing platform. Among the roughly 430 genotyped donors, around 79% belonged to the genetic ancestry cluster associated with self-reported Caucasian donors. Along with the roughly 700-subject first cohort, a separate validation cohort of over a hundred different subjects was used. An earlier analysis of several hundred of the donors applied high-throughput TCR beta sequencing to assess whether each TCR beta V gene segment acted as functional or pseudogenic. The study aimed to test whether signatures of past pathogen exposure could be identified by cataloging public T cell receptors. Class I and class II HLA loci were covered by the typing at four-digit resolution. Roughly 300 gigabases of sequencing data and approximately 91 million unique TCR sequences made up an early release that covered over 550 HLA-typed donors. A later genetic analysis took genome-wide SNP genotypes for 398 of the 666 donors and used that subset as a discovery cohort. A later analysis re-examined previously published TCR beta repertoires from about 700 donors and added high-resolution HLA genotyping to investigate patterns of TCR occurrence. To predict cytomegalovirus infection status, the study brought together high-throughput TCR immunosequencing, statistical association of individual TCRs with disease status, and machine learning. Four to six DR-DQ haplotypes were handled as single units for association and clustering, since linkage in the cohort was strong.

General study outcomes and caveats: A group of highly shared sequence variants was considered likely to be a technical artifact of the sequencing pipeline. According to a later analysis, parvovirus B19, influenza, CMV and Epstein-Barr virus appeared linked to several top co-occurrence clusters. In a later analysis, HLA-associated TCR beta chains were found to be more clonally expanded and to have lower generation probabilities than equally common non-associated chains. Because counts were too low, around 17 rarely observed V segments, including chromosome 9 orphons, were left out of the earlier analysis of about 620 of the donors. The classifier was reported to diagnose cytomegalovirus status with high specificity and sensitivity in both the original cohort and the validation cohort. Most TCR sequences were observed very rarely across donors, whereas some public TCRs were present in many individuals. When HLA alleles, especially DR and DQ, strongly co-occurred, attributing TCR associations to individual alleles was difficult. Broadly in line with IMGT annotations, most TCR beta V segments showed up in productive rearrangements about 87% or about 30% of the time in an earlier analysis of some 590 of the donors. In this cohort, only TCR beta chains were sequenced, and detectable features were limited by the absence of alpha or paired-chain data. The authors suggested that the approach could potentially be generalized to other disease states and immunological phenotypes. CMV serostatus was the only immune exposure information available for the cohort. In a later analysis, the rate of TCR association differed among HLA loci, with DRB1 alleles having the most associated TCRs and HLA-C alleles having the fewest. In the study, about 150 TCR beta chains were listed as associated with cytomegalovirus. Some IMGT-functional V segments, including TRBV6-2 and TRBV6-3, could not be told apart with the 87-base-pair reads, so those segments were excluded. Compared with the 666-donor mean, donors in an Asian-associated ancestry cluster had fewer N-insertions in productive TCRs, according to a later genetic analysis. In vitro tests confirmed that a few of the cytomegalovirus-associated TCR beta chains recognize cytomegalovirus antigens. Most CMV-associated TCR beta chains appeared to be HLA-restricted in a later analysis, and the HLA associations seemed to be driven largely by CMV exposure. The presence/absence analyses assumed that sequencing depth was roughly uniform across donors, and that assumption may not be true. A later genetic analysis associated a missense DCLRE1C variant with V-gene and J-gene trimming of TCR beta chains, and an independent cohort replicated the association. A further reported finding was that TCR beta sequences accurately predicted the HLA-A and HLA-B alleles for most subjects in the first cohort. At a false discovery rate of 0.05, a later analysis linked under 20,000 TCR beta sequences to specific HLA alleles. Because HLA typing was missing for some donors at each locus, association tests included only the typed subset. Linkage disequilibrium might explain the correlated functional status among segregating V segments, but an unknown experimental factor could not be ruled out.

The cohort consisted of approximately 670 healthy bone marrow donors. At the time of sampling, all cohort members were nominally healthy, though unrecorded immune exposures were likely present. The donor was CMV seropositive and belonged to the group of 250 to 350 seropositive cohort members. A peripheral blood sample was collected from each donor, and TCR beta sequencing was performed on peripheral blood mononuclear cells. Genomic DNA extraction from the blood cell samples was performed with the Qiagen DNeasy Blood Extraction Kit. The germline V gene gives CDR1 as SGHRS and CDR2 as YFSETQ. V was cut back by 5 bases and J by 0 bases, leaving a gap of 9 bases between them. From cysteine to phenylalanine, the CDR3 is 14 amino acids long. The retained sequence is limited to the CDR3, 42 bases, with the frame set at the first base. The library came from the immunoSEQ multiplex PCR assay. For the multiplex PCR, a mixture combining 60 forward primers for TCR Vbeta segments and 13 reverse primers for TCR Jbeta segments was used. The CDR3 region of rearranged TCR beta genes was amplified from genomic DNA with a multiplex PCR assay. On the Illumina HiSeq System, the amplified TCR beta libraries were sequenced as 87-base-pair reads. The study's processing was this. A later analysis tallied approximately 87 million unique TCR beta chains across the 700 or so repertoires, and about 12 million of those chains were shared by two or more donors. A nearest-neighbor algorithm error-corrected the raw reads and collapsed the reads into unique sequences, merging closely related sequences to remove PCR and sequencing errors. V, D and J gene segments were assigned by aligning CDR3 sequences to IMGT reference sequences. Each retained sequence needed at least a six-nucleotide match to both a V gene segment and a J gene segment. Rearrangements were classified as productive when the CDR3 lacked stop codons and remained in frame with V and J, and all other rearrangements were classified as non-productive. CDR3 was defined by IMGT convention, running from the second conserved V-encoded cysteine to the conserved J-encoded phenylalanine. Sequences without an unambiguous match to a single V gene segment were excluded from the earlier analysis of almost 600 of the donors. An earlier analysis of 587 of the donors classified V segments as functional when productive rearrangements were above 56.7% and as segregating when the standard deviation between donors was above 5%. A statistical classification framework was built to diagnose cytomegalovirus status from the catalog of TCR beta chain sequences. In a later analysis, TCR nucleotide sequences were compared against IMGT/GENE-DB human TR gene sequences so that V and J genes could be assigned. In a later analysis, CDR3 sequences and most-parsimonious VDJ recombination scenarios were assigned using the TCRdist pipeline. A later analysis defined each TCR beta chain by its CDR3 amino acid sequence plus V-gene family, and excluded reads lacking a unique V-gene family. As a way to deal with suspected cross-contamination and a sequencing artifact, a later analysis dropped 450 to 600 nucleotide sequences that were highly shared and had low generation probability. A later analysis calculated a clonal expansion index for each public chain from normalized within-repertoire ranks of inferred template counts. In a later analysis, generation probabilities were computed with a VDJ recombination model fitted to out-of-frame rearrangements, and the resulting probabilities were checked against IGoR. In a later analysis, hypergeometric tests were used to score TCR-TCR, TCR-HLA and TCR-CMV co-occurrence, with a repertoire-size bias correction applied to TCR pairs. False discovery rates were estimated in a later analysis by permuting HLA or CMV assignments 20 times. In a later analysis, co-occurring TCRs were grouped with DBSCAN, and TCRdist sequence similarity was added when clustering was performed within HLA-allele-positive subsets. Repertoires with fewer than 30,000 or more than 120,000 public chains were left out of co-occurrence clustering, as were four to six repertoires with anomalous nucleotide sharing. TCRdb retrieved this table from immuneACCESS and kept in-frame rearrangements only. Not all clones are present; in checked studies, unresolved V genes account for under half, and no reason is known for the remainder. The V and J calls and clone size were taken over from that table, and D and trimming were inferred from the DNA. This sample gives roughly 300,000 clones in total; about nine tenths of them show up just once. Of the sample, 3.5% to 4% is held by the ten largest clones.

This TCR was recovered from a man aged 40-49 years in good health and CMV-seropositive. Rearrangement joined TRBV5-1 to TRBJ1-5; no D gene can be assigned with confidence. Source material: PBMCs. The DNA sequence reads TGCGCCAGCAGTCGGGGAGGTAGCAATCAGCCCCAGCATTTT. Its protein reads: CASSRGGSNQPQHF.